The sequence of this T cell receptor beta chain was determined in a study of T cells in Graves' hyperthyroidism and ophthalmopathy. Orbital computed tomography and thyroid ultrasound, together with serum TRAb and thyroxine and clinical symptoms, were used for diagnoses. Source material for PBMCs was 10 ml fresh peripheral blood. The investigators amplified TCR beta CDR3 regions from RNA transcripts. With the HTBI primer set, the TCR CDR3 went through a first round of RT-PCR. TCRdb re-analysed the multiplex PCR reads in MiXCR, keeping a single row per CDR3 protein. The table has 400,000 to 500,000 distinct CDR3 sequences, roughly 14% seen once. The V gene lost 0 bases and the J gene lost 1 base, with 6 bases spanning the gap. The CDR3 totals 14 residues. CDR1 MGHRA and CDR2 YSYEKL come from the germline V gene.

The specimen sequenced was blood. The J gene is TRBJ1-1, the V gene TRBV4-1; D unresolved. The source of this sequence is a woman younger than 30 with Graves' hyperthyroidism. CDR3 nucleotides: TGCGCCAGCAGCCAAGAAGCGACGAACACTGAAGCTTTCTTT. It yields the protein CASSQEATNTEAFF.